This note documents a single T cell receptor (beta chain) sequence. Its antigen is currently not known. No much larger clone is present one base from it, and per-base qualities are unavailable. These data originate in a study of blood T cell repertoires in COVID-19 (dated by TCRdb to 2018 to 2020). A note on the overall study: Collaborator samples came from the United States, Italy and Spain and covered acute and convalescent phases of COVID-19. The material from the prospective study consisted of cDNA or gDNA derived from T cells, B-cell-depleted T cells, or PBMCs. Deeply sampled blood TCRbeta repertoires from subjects exposed to, actively infected with, or recovered from COVID-19 were included in the dataset. The repertoires were made available in a free public database intended to serve as a resource for research on the immune response to SARS-CoV-2. Samples were obtained from the ongoing ImmuneRACE study (first 160 participants) and from about 1,300 subjects provided by 6 global collaborators. Nearly every sample came with metadata listing a de-identified subject ID, COVID-19 status, age in years and sex. Where available, HLA class I and class II types were taken from metadata supplied by the sample provider and were not determined by assay-based typing. Results and caveats for the whole study, not just this receptor: The amount of clinical and demographic metadata varied by source and participant and was provided uncurated.

A second Seattle source provided samples from volunteer blood donors who had recovered from COVID-19. Whole blood was collected in K2EDTA tubes by collaborating institutions according to the institutions' own protocols. For TCRbeta analysis, collaborators shipped samples in one of three forms: frozen whole blood, isolated PBMCs, or DNA extracted from either of those sample types. The immunoSEQ Assay, a bias-controlled multiplex PCR, was used to amplify TCRbeta CDR3 regions from genomic DNA. For the original study's pipeline: Nucleated cell counts per sample were estimated from amplification of reference gene primers within the assay. To quantify the absolute abundance of each unique TCRbeta CDR3 rearrangement, sequence reads were collapsed and filtered. For each sample, productive Simpson clonality was calculated by taking the square root of Simpson's diversity index across productive rearrangements. TCRdb's version of the immuneACCESS table is confined to in-frame rearrangements and falls short of the full clone set. An unresolved V gene accounts for under half of the shortfall where checked; the remainder is of unknown origin. V and J calls and clone size are copied from that table; D and trimming were computed from the DNA. Across this sample there are 200,000 to 300,000 clones, with around four fifths seen only once. Jointly, the top ten make up about 1.9% of the sample.

The sequence was obtained from a man aged 25-40 years who had recovered from COVID-19. Sequencing was done on a sample of peripheral blood.

Here is the DNA: TGTGCCAGCAGCGTAAAGACAGGGAGCTCTGGAAACACCATATATTTT. This codes for CASSVKTGSSGNTIYF. The chain joins TRBV9 to TRBJ1-3; TRBD1 matches 7 bases in the middle. V trim: 1 base; J trim: 0 bases; unmatched bases: 4. The cysteine opens and the phenylalanine closes a CDR3 of 16 amino acids. Solely the CDR3 DNA is kept, with 48 bases framed from the first base. CDR1 is given as SGDLS and CDR2 as YYNGEE, both from the germline V gene.